These 8 T cell receptor beta chains share one sample of origin, sequenced in a study of cytomegalovirus exposure and HLA in healthy donors. The PCR had 60 Vbeta and 13 Jbeta primers. Clones were read by immunoSEQ multiplex PCR, and TCRdb kept only the in-frame ones, dropping some. The data hold about 170,000 clones, with about 65% observed a single time. Sequencing used PBMCs. The receptors come from a girl between 5 and 17 years old in good health and CMV-seronegative.

The V gene is TRBV2, the J gene TRBJ1-6, with 7 bases that match TRBD1. The length of the CDR3 is 12 residues. V lost 7 bases and J lost 10; bases outside the gene matches: 4. Germline V gives CDR1 SNHLY, CDR2 FYNNEI. CDR3 protein: CASTGDSSPLHF. The DNA of the CDR3 is TGTGCCAGCACTGGGGACAGCTCACCCCTCCACTTT.

The CDR3 reads CASSFRGNTGELFF. The CDR3 DNA reads TGTGCCAGCAGCTTCAGGGGGAACACCGGGGAGCTGTTTTTT. The J gene is TRBJ2-2, the V gene TRBV5-5; D may be TRBD1 (6 bases). V was pared by 2 bases and J by 1 base, with 6 bases between. CDR1 SGHKS and CDR2 YYEKEE come from the germline V gene (reference sequence). The CDR3 consists of 14 residues.

This sequence joins TRBV6-5 and TRBJ2-3; TRBD1 matches at 10 bases. CDR3 size: 14 residues. V gave up 7 bases and J gave up 6 bases; unmatched junction bases: 7. The V gene's germline CDR1 is MNHEY and CDR2 SVGAGI. The CDR3 loop is CASTKTGGGDTQYF. In DNA, the CDR3 is TGTGCCAGCACCAAGACAGGGGGCGGGGATACGCAGTATTTT.

This rearrangement joins TRBV5-8 to TRBJ1-2; no clear D gene. The germline V gene has CDR1 SGHTS and CDR2 YDEGEE. The ends were cut back, 3 bases at V and 4 bases at J, with 10 bases in the middle. The CDR3 length is 13 residues. The CDR3 loop is CASSSDPFYGYTF. For the CDR3, the DNA is TGTGCCAGCAGCTCAGATCCTTTCTATGGCTACACCTTC. The variable domain in full, completed from reference TRBV5-8 and TRBJ1-2, reads EAGVTQSPTHLIKTRGQQATLRCSPISGHTSVYWYQQALGLGLQFLLWYDEGEERNRGNFPPRFSGRQFPNYSSELNVNALELEDSALYLCASSSDPFYGYTFGSGTRLTVV.

The chain has TRBV19 and TRBJ1-3; 7 bases align to TRBD1. The CDR3 is made up of 18 amino acids. From germline, CDR1 is LNHDA and CDR2 SQIVND (reference sequence). Trimming cost V 9 bases and J 0 bases; bases outside gene matches: 17. CDR3 amino acids: CASLPWGQRSHSGNTIYF. The CDR3 DNA sequence: TGTGCCAGCCTACCCTGGGGACAGCGGAGCCACTCTGGAAACACCATATATTTT. Full variable domain (rest looked up from reference TRBV19 and TRBJ1-3): DGGITQSPKYLFRKEGQNVTLSCEQNLNHDAMYWYRQDPGQGLRLIYYSQIVNDFQKGDIAEGYSVSREKKESFPLTVTSAQKNPTAFYLCASLPWGQRSHSGNTIYFGEGSWLTVV.

The chain links TRBV19 to TRBJ1-6, with TRBD1 identical over 7 bases. V gave up 5 bases and J gave up 6 bases; unmatched junction bases: 1. The length of the CDR3 is 13 residues. In germline, CDR1 is LNHDA, CDR2 SQIVND (reference sequence). CDR3 DNA sequence: TGTGCCAGTAGTCACAGGGGTAATTCACCCCTCCACTTT. Translation gives CASSHRGNSPLHF.

V usage is TRBV10-2 and J usage is TRBJ1-3, with D tentatively TRBD1 (5 bases). The CDR3 has 15 amino acids. V shed 7 bases and J shed 3 bases, with 16 bases lying between them. Germline V gene data show CDR1 as WSHSY and CDR2 as SAAADI. The CDR3 region has the DNA TGCGCCAGCATGGATACCCAGCAGGGTGGAAACACCATATATTTT. Encoded protein: CASMDTQQGGNTIYF.

The chain employs TRBV19 and TRBJ2-3; TRBD2 matches at 9 bases. The CDR3 has 16 amino acids. The V and J ends lost 0 bases and 2 bases, in that order; junction bases with no gene match: 3. Germline V gene data show CDR1 as LNHDA and CDR2 as SQIVND (reference sequence). CDR3 sequence reads: CASSIDLAGNTDTQYF. The CDR3 nucleotides read TGTGCCAGTAGTATAGATCTAGCGGGGAACACAGATACGCAGTATTTT. Using reference TRBV19 and TRBJ2-3 for the parts outside the CDR3, the full variable domain is DGGITQSPKYLFRKEGQNVTLSCEQNLNHDAMYWYRQDPGQGLRLIYYSQIVNDFQKGDIAEGYSVSREKKESFPLTVTSAQKNPTAFYLCASSIDLAGNTDTQYFGPGTRLTVL.